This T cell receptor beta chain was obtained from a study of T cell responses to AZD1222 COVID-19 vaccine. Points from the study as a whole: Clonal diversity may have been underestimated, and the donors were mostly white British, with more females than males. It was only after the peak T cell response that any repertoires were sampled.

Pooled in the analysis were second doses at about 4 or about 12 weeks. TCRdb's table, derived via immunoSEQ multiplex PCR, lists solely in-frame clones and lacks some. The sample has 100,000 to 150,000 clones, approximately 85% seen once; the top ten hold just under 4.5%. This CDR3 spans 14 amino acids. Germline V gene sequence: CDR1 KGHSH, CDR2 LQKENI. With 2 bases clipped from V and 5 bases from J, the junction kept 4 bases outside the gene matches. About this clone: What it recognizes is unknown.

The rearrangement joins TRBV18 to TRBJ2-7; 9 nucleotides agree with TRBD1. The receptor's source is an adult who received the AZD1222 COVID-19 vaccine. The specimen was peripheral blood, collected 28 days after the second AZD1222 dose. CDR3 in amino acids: CASSPGTGFHEQYF. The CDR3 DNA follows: TGTGCCAGCTCACCAGGGACAGGGTTCCACGAGCAGTACTTC.